This note documents a single TCR beta chain sequence. The table came from immunoSEQ multiplex PCR; TCRdb's copy has only in-frame clones and leaves some out. This sample yields 200,000 to 300,000 clones, of which 81% are seen a single time; approximately 7.2% belongs to the top ten. This specimen belongs to a study of blood T cell repertoires in COVID-19. Study context: The United States, Italy and Spain were the sources of the acute and convalescent COVID-19 samples.

Germline V gives CDR1 LGHDT, CDR2 YNNKEL (reference sequence). J gave up 8 bases and V 0 bases, and 12 bases lay outside the gene matches. CDR3 length: 17 amino acids. This TCR was sampled from a woman of 80 years or more with acute or convalescent COVID-19. The chain combines TRBV3-1 (or the pseudogene TRBV3-2) with TRBJ1-4, with 7 bases that match TRBD1. The sequencing sample was made of peripheral blood. The CDR3 coding sequence is TGTGCCAGCAGCCAAGAAGTTTTAGGGGGCGGCAACGAAAAACTGTTTTTT. Translated: CASSQEVLGGGNEKLFF.